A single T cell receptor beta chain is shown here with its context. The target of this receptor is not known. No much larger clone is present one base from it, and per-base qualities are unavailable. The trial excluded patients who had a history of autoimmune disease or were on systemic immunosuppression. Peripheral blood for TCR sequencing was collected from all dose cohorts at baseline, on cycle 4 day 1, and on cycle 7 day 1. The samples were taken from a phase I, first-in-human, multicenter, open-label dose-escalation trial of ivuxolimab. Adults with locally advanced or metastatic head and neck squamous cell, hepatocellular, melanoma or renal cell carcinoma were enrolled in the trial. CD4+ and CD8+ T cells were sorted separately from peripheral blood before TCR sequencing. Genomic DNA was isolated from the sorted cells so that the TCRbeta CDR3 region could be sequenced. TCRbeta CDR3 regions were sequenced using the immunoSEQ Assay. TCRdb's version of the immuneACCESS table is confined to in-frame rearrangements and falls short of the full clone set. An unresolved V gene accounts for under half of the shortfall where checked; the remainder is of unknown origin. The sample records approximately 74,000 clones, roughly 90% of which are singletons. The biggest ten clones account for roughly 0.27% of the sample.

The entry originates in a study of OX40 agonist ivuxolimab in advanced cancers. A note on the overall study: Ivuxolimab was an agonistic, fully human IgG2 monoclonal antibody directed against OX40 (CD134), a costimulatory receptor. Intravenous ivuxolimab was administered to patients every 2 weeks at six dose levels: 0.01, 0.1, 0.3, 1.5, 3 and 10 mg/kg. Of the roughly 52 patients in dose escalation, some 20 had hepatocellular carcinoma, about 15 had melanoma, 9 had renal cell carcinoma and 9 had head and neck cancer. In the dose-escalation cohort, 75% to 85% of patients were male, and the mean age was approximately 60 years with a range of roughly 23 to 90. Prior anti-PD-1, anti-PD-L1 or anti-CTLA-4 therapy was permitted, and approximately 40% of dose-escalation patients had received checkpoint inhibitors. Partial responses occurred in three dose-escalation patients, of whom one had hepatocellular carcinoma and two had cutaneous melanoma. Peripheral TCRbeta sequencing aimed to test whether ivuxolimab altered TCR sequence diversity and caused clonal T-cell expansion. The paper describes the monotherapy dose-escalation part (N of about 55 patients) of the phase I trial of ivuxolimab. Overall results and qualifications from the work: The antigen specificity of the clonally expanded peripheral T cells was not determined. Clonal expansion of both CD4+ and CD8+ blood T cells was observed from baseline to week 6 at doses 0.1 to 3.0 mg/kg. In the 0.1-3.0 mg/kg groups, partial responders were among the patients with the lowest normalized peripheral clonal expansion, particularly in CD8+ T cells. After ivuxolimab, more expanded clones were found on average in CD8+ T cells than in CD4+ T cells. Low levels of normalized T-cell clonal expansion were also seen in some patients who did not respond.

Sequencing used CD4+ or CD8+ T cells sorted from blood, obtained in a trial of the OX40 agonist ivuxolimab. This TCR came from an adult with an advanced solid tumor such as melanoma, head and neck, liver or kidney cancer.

The DNA sequence is given as TGTGCCAGCTCACCAAAGGGGCCCCCTGTATACGAGCAGTACTTC. It encodes CASSPKGPPVYEQYF. This sequence uses TRBV18 and TRBJ2-7; the D segment could be TRBD1, given 5 matching bases. Trimming takes 2 bases from V and 4 bases from J, and the germline ends sit 15 bases apart. CDR1 and CDR2 (KGHSH, LQKENI) derive from the germline V gene. From cysteine to phenylalanine, the CDR3 is 15 amino acids long. The only DNA kept is the CDR3, 45 bases in frame from the first base.